Below, 22 T cell receptor beta chains from the same sample are listed, as sequenced in a study of early T cells in non-severe SARS-CoV-2 infection. TCRdb passed the 5' RACE reads through MiXCR, listing each CDR3 protein once. The table lists roughly 58,000 distinct CDR3 sequences, under 14% of them singletons. The sequenced sample was whole blood. The source is an adult who was a healthcare worker with PCR-confirmed SARS-CoV-2 infection or an uninfected control (not recorded which).

About this clonotype: This may be a read error, as it is one base from a much larger clone. The chain has TRBV3-1 and TRBJ2-4; D may be TRBD1 or TRBD2 (5 bases each). The CDR3 length is 13 residues. From germline, CDR1 is LGHDT and CDR2 YNNKEL (reference sequence). The CDR3 sequence: CASGQAGAGIQYF. CDR3 nucleotide sequence: TGTGCCAGCGGCCAAGCCGGGGCCGGCATTCAGTACTTC. The full variable domain, its missing parts supplied by reference TRBV3-1 and TRBJ2-4, is DTAVSQTPKYLVTQMGNDKSIKCEQNLGHDTMYWYKQDSKKFLKIMFSYNNKELIINETVPNRFSPKSPDKAHLNLHINSLELGDSAVYFCASGQAGAGIQYFGAGTRLSVL.

The chain combines TRBV2 with TRBJ2-2; 9 bases match TRBD1. With V trimmed by 7 bases and J by 3 bases, 6 bases remained unmatched. The CDR3 covers 15 residues. Germline V gene lookup returns CDR1 SNHLY and CDR2 FYNNEI. The DNA for the CDR3 is TGTGCCAGCAAGCCGAGACAGGGGGACACCGGGGAGCTGTTTTTT. Translation gives CASKPRQGDTGELFF.

This clonotype was seen at least ten times. The CDR3 DNA is TGCGCCAGCAGCTTTAGTAAGTCCGGGACGGGGAACACCGGGGAGCTGTTTTTT. Protein: CASSFSKSGTGNTGELFF. The chain links TRBV5-1 to TRBJ2-2; the D gene could be TRBD1 or TRBD2 (5 bases each). The length of the CDR3 is 18 residues. V was clipped by 2 bases and J by 1 base, with 18 bases between them. Germline V gives CDR1 SGHRS, CDR2 YFSETQ.

Only a few counts were recorded for this clonotype. This rearrangement joins TRBV12-3 or TRBV12-4 to TRBJ2-7; 13 bases fit TRBD2. CDR3 length: 17 amino acids. J was trimmed by 8 bases and V by 7 bases; bases with no gene match: 17. The CDR3 region has the DNA TGTGCCAGCACCCATAGACTAGCGGGGGGACCACCTACGAAGCAGTACTTC. Translating it yields CASTHRLAGGPPTKQYF.

The gene calls are TRBV28 and TRBJ1-2, with 10 bases matching TRBD1. CDR1 and CDR2 from the germline V gene are MDHEN and SYDVKM. Losses at the gene ends were 6 bases for V and 5 bases for J; bases not matched to a gene: 6. This CDR3 is 14 amino acids long. CDR3 sequence reads: CASSPGQGIYGYTF. CDR3 coding DNA: TGTGCCAGCAGCCCGGGACAGGGGATTTATGGCTACACCTTC.

This clonotype was observed a handful of times. The chain couples TRBV3-1 to TRBJ2-3; 11 bases line up with TRBD2. The CDR3 spans 16 residues. Germline-derived CDR1 and CDR2 are LGHDT and YNNKEL (reference sequence). Losses at the gene ends were 6 bases for V and 3 bases for J; bases not matched to a gene: 8. The CDR3 coding sequence is TGTGCCAGCAGTCGGGCTAGCGGGGGGACAACAGATACGCAGTATTTT. Translated: CASSRASGGTTDTQYF.

The sample holds many counts of this clonotype. The chain couples TRBV4-1 to TRBJ2-1; D may be TRBD2 (5 bases). The V end was cut by 0 bases, the J end by 10 bases, with 10 bases between. Germline assignment: CDR1 MGHRA and CDR2 YSYEKL. CDR3 length: 13 residues. CDR3 sequence (DNA): TGCGCCAGCAGCCAAGAGGCTGGGAGCGAGCAGTTCTTC. This sequence encodes CASSQEAGSEQFF.

This chain joins TRBV5-4 and TRBJ2-3; weak D call: TRBD2 (5 bases). Per the germline V gene, CDR1 is SGHNT and CDR2 is YYREEE (reference sequence). This CDR3 comprises 15 residues. The germline V and J ends were trimmed by 2 bases and 3 bases, with 13 bases remaining between them. The CDR3 protein is CASSLEAEGTDTQYF. The DNA for the CDR3 is TGTGCCAGCAGCTTAGAAGCGGAAGGGACAGATACGCAGTATTTT.

This clonotype was detected ten times or more. This chain links TRBV5-1 with TRBJ2-5; maybe TRBD2 (5 bases). Trimming pared 0 bases from V and 0 bases from J, leaving 9 bases between. Germline V lookup: CDR1 SGHRS, CDR2 YFSETQ. The CDR3 totals 15 residues. CDR3 bases: TGCGCCAGCAGCTTGGCCGGGGTTCACCAAGAGACCCAGTACTTC. It yields the protein CASSLAGVHQETQYF.

There are a few counts of this clonotype. The J gene is TRBJ1-1, the V gene TRBV19; TRBD1 matches 8 bases. Germline CDR1 reads LNHDA; CDR2 reads SQIVND (reference sequence). J was trimmed by 3 bases and V by 0 bases; bases with no gene match: 9. CDR3 length: 17 residues. Here the CDR3 reads CASSIDRDRGLDTEAFF. CDR3 coding DNA: TGTGCCAGTAGTATAGATCGCGACAGGGGACTGGACACTGAAGCTTTCTTT.

The table lists this clonotype with many counts. The chain carries TRBV20-1 and TRBJ1-3; D perhaps matches TRBD1 (5 bases). V was pared by 4 bases and J by 3 bases, with 13 bases between. Germline assignment: CDR1 DFQATT and CDR2 SNEGSKA (reference sequence). The CDR3 is 14 residues long. The CDR3 is CSATTGGGGNTIYF. The CDR3 DNA follows: TGCAGTGCTACCACTGGGGGTGGTGGAAACACCATATATTTT.

The sample holds many counts of this clonotype. This rearrangement joins TRBV19 to TRBJ2-3, with D unclear. V was cut by 5 bases and J by 1 base, with 13 bases left in between. Germline V CDR1 and CDR2: LNHDA, SQIVND (reference sequence). The CDR3 covers 15 residues. In nucleotides, the CDR3 is TGTGCCAGTAGTCCAAGCTGGCTCGGCACAGATACGCAGTATTTT. Translating it yields CASSPSWLGTDTQYF.

The CDR3 region has the DNA TGTGCCAGCAGCCACTTGGGGGATTATGAGCAGTTCTTC. Translation: CASSHLGDYEQFF. J is TRBJ2-1 and V is TRBV14; D may be TRBD1 or TRBD2 (5 bases each). With 3 bases removed from V and 8 bases from J, the gap between germline ends came to 11 bases. This CDR3 has 13 residues. The germline gives CDR1 SGHDN, CDR2 FVKESK.

This rearrangement joins TRBV10-1 to TRBJ2-3; D unresolved. The CDR3 spans 15 residues. Germline V lookup: CDR1 WNHNN, CDR2 SYGVQD (reference sequence). V was trimmed by 4 bases and J by 3 bases, leaving 14 bases between them. The CDR3 reads CASSGSLGPTDTQYF. The CDR3 DNA reads as TGCGCCAGCAGTGGGTCCTTGGGCCCGACAGATACGCAGTATTTT.

The chain links TRBV12-5 to TRBJ1-1; the D gene is possibly TRBD1 (5 bases). The CDR3 length is 13 residues. Germline CDR1 is LGHNT and CDR2 is FRNRAP. V was trimmed by 2 bases and J by 1 base, leaving 5 bases between them. CDR3 nucleotide sequence: TGTGCTAGTGGTTTGCAGGGGAACACTGAAGCTTTCTTT. It yields the protein CASGLQGNTEAFF.

This clonotype has a handful of counts. The chain combines TRBV28 with TRBJ2-4, with a tentative D call TRBD1 (5 bases). V gave up 4 bases and J gave up 3 bases, with 19 bases separating them. The CDR3 runs 17 residues. The germline V gene has CDR1 MDHEN and CDR2 SYDVKM. The DNA of the CDR3 is TGTGCCAGCAGTTCGCCGAAAGCTGGAAGGGGCAAAAACATTCAGTACTTC. Residues: CASSSPKAGRGKNIQYF.

This chain uses TRBV3-1 with TRBJ2-7; D is ambiguous. The V and J ends lost 4 bases and 5 bases respectively, with 12 bases between them. The CDR3 consists of 13 residues. Germline lookup yields CDR1 LGHDT and CDR2 YNNKEL (reference sequence). CDR3 in DNA: TGTGCCAGCAGCCCCTTGAGCCTGGACGAGCAGTACTTC. The encoded protein is CASSPLSLDEQYF.

The V and J genes are TRBV5-1 and TRBJ2-3, with D maybe TRBD1 (5 bases). Germline values: CDR1 SGHRS, CDR2 YFSETQ. Between the trimmed V and J ends, which lost 1 base and 6 bases, there was a span of 15 bases. The CDR3 length is 15 residues. The CDR3 region is CASSLSRQGEDTQYF. CDR3 DNA: TGCGCCAGCAGCTTGTCCCGGCAGGGCGAGGATACGCAGTATTTT.

By sample share, this clonotype is medium-sized (0.01 to 0.1%). The rearrangement joins TRBV29-1 to TRBJ2-2; TRBD2 aligns across 8 bases. CDR1 SQVTM and CDR2 ANQGSEA come from the germline V gene. The CDR3 has 14 residues. Losses at the gene ends were 7 bases for V and 6 bases for J; bases not matched to a gene: 10. CDR3 sequence (DNA): TGCAGCGCCTCCCTCCCCGGGAGGGCCGGGGAGCTGTTTTTT. Amino acid sequence: CSASLPGRAGELFF.

To note about this clonotype: Given the absence of the conserved phenylalanine or tryptophan at the CDR3 end, a read error is likely. This chain uses TRBV9 with TRBJ2-7; 9 nucleotides align to TRBD1. The CDR3 loop spans 16 amino acids. Germline lookup yields CDR1 SGDLS and CDR2 YYNGEE. V shed 3 bases and J 2 bases; nucleotides not matched to a gene: 9. CDR3 region: CASSERDRASPYEQYS. CDR3 bases: TGTGCCAGCAGCGAGAGGGACAGGGCTTCCCCCTACGAGCAGTACTCC.

This clonotype was counted between two and nine times. The genes are TRBV7-9 and TRBJ2-2; D unclear. Trimming stripped 5 bases from V and 7 bases from J, with 5 bases between. Germline loops: CDR1 SEHNR, CDR2 FQNEAQ (reference sequence). CDR3 length: 11 residues. CDR3: CASSNDGELFF. CDR3 sequence (DNA): TGTGCCAGCAGCAACGACGGGGAGCTGTTTTTT.

The chain couples TRBV2 to TRBJ1-5; D gene unclear. CDR3 length: 12 amino acids. Germline values: CDR1 SNHLY, CDR2 FYNNEI. V dropped 6 bases and J dropped 9 bases, with 12 bases sitting between them. The CDR3 sequence is CASSVRRAPQHF. Here the CDR3 DNA reads TGTGCCAGCAGCGTCAGGAGGGCGCCCCAGCATTTT.